These 11 T cell receptor beta chains were all obtained from the same sample, sequenced in a study of blood T cell repertoires in COVID-19. Repertoires were generated with immunoSEQ multiplex PCR, while TCRdb's copy carries only in-frame clones and drops some. Found here are roughly 100,000 clones, around 82% of them singletons; the top ten hold 4.5% to 5.5%. The sequenced material came from peripheral blood. The receptors come from a man aged 55 to 70 with acute or convalescent COVID-19.

This sequence joins TRBV11-2 and TRBJ2-2, with D possibly matching TRBD2 (5 bases). This CDR3 comprises 15 residues. Trimming shortened V by 5 bases and J by 1 base, and 11 bases separated the two germline ends. Germline V gene data show CDR1 as SGHAT and CDR2 as FQNNGV. In DNA form, the CDR3 reads TGTGCCAGCAGCCCCCCCCGGGGGAACACCGGGGAGCTGTTTTTT. As protein: CASSPPRGNTGELFF.

In this sample, this clone turned up a few times. The V and J genes are TRBV7-2 and TRBJ1-5, with 11 bases lining up with TRBD1. After removal of 5 bases from V and 2 bases from J, the junction contained 5 bases not matched to a gene. The CDR3 sequence is 16 residues long. Germline V CDR1 and CDR2: SGHTA, FQGNSA. The CDR3 reads CASSGQGAVGNQPQHF. For the CDR3, the DNA is TGTGCCAGCAGCGGACAGGGGGCCGTTGGCAATCAGCCCCAGCATTTT.

The rearrangement joins TRBV6-1 to TRBJ2-7, with TRBD2 matching over 9 bases. With V trimmed by 2 bases and J by 1 base, 3 bases remained unmatched. Germline V gene lookup returns CDR1 MNHNS and CDR2 SASEGT. CDR3 length equals 15 residues. CDR3 protein: CASSEFSGSSYEQYF. CDR3 nucleotides: TGTGCCAGCAGTGAATTTAGCGGGAGTTCCTACGAGCAGTACTTC.

The V and J genes are TRBV7-9 and TRBJ2-5, with a tentative D call TRBD2 (6 bases). The CDR3 is 14 amino acids. Germline V gene lookup returns CDR1 SEHNR and CDR2 FQNEAQ (reference sequence). V lost 1 base, J lost 5 bases, and 11 bases lay in between. In nucleotides, the CDR3 is TGTGCCAGCAGCTTAGAGATAGGGAGGGAGACCCAGTACTTC. It is translated as CASSLEIGRETQYF.

The chain carries TRBV5-8 and TRBJ1-5; D is undetermined. This CDR3 has 16 residues. The V end lost 0 bases, the J end lost 0 bases, and 10 bases lay between the germline ends. The germline CDR1 and CDR2 sequences are SGHTS and YDEGEE. CDR3 bases: TGTGCCAGCAGCTTGGGGGCACATTATAGCAATCAGCCCCAGCATTTT. Translation: CASSLGAHYSNQPQHF.

This chain joins TRBV4-3 and TRBJ1-6, with D perhaps TRBD1 (6 bases). Germline assignment: CDR1 LGHNA and CDR2 YSLEER. The CDR3 has 14 residues. V was trimmed by 2 bases and J by 7 bases, leaving 9 bases between them. CDR3 in amino acids: CASSQTGRNSPLHF. CDR3 in DNA: TGCGCCAGCAGCCAAACAGGGCGAAATTCACCCCTCCACTTT.

V gene TRBV19 combines with J gene TRBJ1-3; D gene ambiguous. Germline CDR1 reads LNHDA; CDR2 reads SQIVND (reference sequence). The CDR3 is 13 amino acids. The V and J ends lost 6 bases and 2 bases respectively, with 8 bases between them. The CDR3 reads CASRESAGNTIYF. The DNA of the CDR3 is TGTGCCAGTAGGGAGTCGGCTGGAAACACCATATATTTT.

V gene TRBV19 combines with J gene TRBJ2-7; no reliable D call. There are 12 residues in the CDR3. Trimming pared 8 bases from V and 2 bases from J, leaving 10 bases between. Germline V lookup: CDR1 LNHDA, CDR2 SQIVND (reference sequence). Written as DNA, the CDR3 is TGTGCCAGTTCAGACACCCCCTACGAGCAGTACTTC. This gives the protein CASSDTPYEQYF. The complete variable domain, with remaining parts taken from reference TRBV19 and TRBJ2-7, reads DGGITQSPKYLFRKEGQNVTLSCEQNLNHDAMYWYRQDPGQGLRLIYYSQIVNDFQKGDIAEGYSVSREKKESFPLTVTSAQKNPTAFYLCASSDTPYEQYFGPGTRLTVT.

V gene TRBV11-3 combines with J gene TRBJ2-4, with a tentative D call TRBD1 (5 bases). Germline assignment: CDR1 SGHNT and CDR2 YENEEA. The CDR3 extends over 16 amino acids. The V gene lost 1 base and the J gene lost 0 bases, with 10 bases spanning the gap. The CDR3: CASSLGSDRAKNIQYF. The CDR3 DNA is TGTGCCAGCAGCTTAGGAAGTGACAGAGCCAAAAACATTCAGTACTTC.

V is TRBV3-1 (or the pseudogene TRBV3-2) and J is TRBJ1-2; no reliable D call. This CDR3 has 12 residues. CDR1 and CDR2 from the germline V gene are LGHDT and YNNKEL (reference sequence). V lost 1 base to trimming and J lost 4 bases, with 4 bases between them. The CDR3 sequence: CASSQAGYGYTF. CDR3 coding DNA: TGTGCCAGCAGCCAAGCAGGCTATGGCTACACCTTC.

This clone appeared a single time. The chain links TRBV18 to TRBJ2-2; 9 nucleotides match TRBD1. Germline CDR1 KGHSH, CDR2 LQKENI. The CDR3 loop spans 15 amino acids. The V gene end was trimmed by 2 bases and the J gene end by 5 bases; junction bases not matched to a gene: 3. The CDR3: CASSPGTGQTGELFF. The CDR3 DNA follows: TGTGCCAGCTCACCAGGGACAGGGCAGACCGGGGAGCTGTTTTTT. The complete variable domain, with remaining parts taken from reference TRBV18 and TRBJ2-2, reads NAGVMQNPRHLVRRRGQEARLRCSPMKGHSHVYWYRQLPEEGLKFMVYLQKENIIDESGMPKERFSAEFPKEGPSILRIQQVVRGDSAAYFCASSPGTGQTGELFFGEGSRLTVL.